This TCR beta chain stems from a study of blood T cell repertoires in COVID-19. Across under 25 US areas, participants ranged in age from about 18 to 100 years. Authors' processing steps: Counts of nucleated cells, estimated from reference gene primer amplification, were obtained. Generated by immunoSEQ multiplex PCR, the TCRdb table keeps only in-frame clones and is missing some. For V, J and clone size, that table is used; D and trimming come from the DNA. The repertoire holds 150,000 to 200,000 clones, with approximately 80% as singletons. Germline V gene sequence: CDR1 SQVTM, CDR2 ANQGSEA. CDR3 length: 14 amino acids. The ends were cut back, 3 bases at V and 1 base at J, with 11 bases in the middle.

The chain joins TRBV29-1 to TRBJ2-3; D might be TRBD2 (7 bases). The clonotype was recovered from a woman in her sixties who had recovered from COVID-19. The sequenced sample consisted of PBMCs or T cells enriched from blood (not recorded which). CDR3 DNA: TGCAGCGTTGATGGGGGGGCTCGCACAGATACGCAGTATTTT. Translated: CSVDGGARTDTQYF.